This T cell receptor (beta chain) appears in the sequencing data of a study of blood T cell repertoires in COVID-19. Study details: PBMCs, B-cell-depleted T cells, or T cells were the source of the cDNA or gDNA that made up the material.

Assignments of participants to cohorts depended upon their own reported clinical history. Symptom resolution, clearance, or two negative PCRs marked the recovered donors of Cohort 3. The V gene's germline CDR1 is MDHEN and CDR2 SYDVKM. CDR3 length equals 14 residues. Deletions cut 7 bases from V and 2 bases from J, with 15 bases between. TCRdb keeps only in-frame clones here, not all; method: immunoSEQ multiplex PCR. The table shows over 250,000 clones, with about 89% occurring only once. The TCR sequence derives from a woman in her twenties or thirties who had recovered from COVID-19. The chain has TRBV28 and TRBJ2-7; TRBD2 is a possible D gene (7 bases). What was sequenced was PBMCs or T cells enriched from blood (not recorded which). CDR3 loop: CASTYPGGAYEQYF. The CDR3 nucleotides are TGTGCCAGCACCTACCCGGGGGGCGCCTACGAGCAGTACTTC.